This note documents a single T cell receptor (beta chain) sequence. In the original analysis: Amplified reference gene primers provided the basis for estimating nucleated cell counts. The assay was immunoSEQ multiplex PCR, and TCRdb's table has in-frame clones only and misses some. From that table come the V and J calls and clone size; the DNA was used to work out D and trimming. The table records about 410,000 clones, about 89% of them present only once. This sample stems from a study of blood T cell repertoires in COVID-19. This CDR3 region has 16 residues. V was trimmed by 6 bases and J by 4 bases, leaving 21 bases between them. CDR1 and CDR2 (germline): PRHDT, FYEKMQ (reference sequence). Seattle participants joined during active infection and were tracked over time.

This clonotype was sampled from a woman aged 40 to 49 with COVID-19, enrolled during active disease. The source material was peripheral blood. The chain combines TRBV13 with TRBJ1-2, with TRBD1 as a possible D gene (6 bases). The CDR3 DNA sequence: TGTGCCAGCAGTCAGCCTCCGGGACAATGGCCCTATGGCTACACCTTC. Protein product: CASSQPPGQWPYGYTF.